This paragraph covers one T cell receptor beta chain sequence. Its matching antigen is unknown. The source of the sample is a study of beta chain features in type 1 diabetes. Expressed TCRB transcripts were sequenced because the entire RNA isolate underwent reverse transcription. Generated by immunoSEQ multiplex PCR, the TCRdb table keeps only in-frame clones and is missing some. The data contain over 100,000 clones, under 40% of them seen just once; the ten biggest clones take up 0.06% to 0.075%. Germline values: CDR1 SGHRS, CDR2 YFSETQ. V shed 0 bases and J 0 bases; nucleotides not matched to a gene: 2. There are 16 residues in the CDR3. Study findings and constraints: Researchers report that Type 1 diabetes patients had moderately but significantly shorter TCRB CDR3s across all four CD4+ subsets.

The V and J genes are TRBV5-1 and TRBJ2-1, with 8 bases fitting TRBD2. Specimen: stem cell memory CD4+ T cells from blood. The clonotype was recovered from a woman between 18 and 29 years old in good health. CDR3 in amino acids: CASSLAGTSSYNEQFF. Written as DNA, the CDR3 is TGCGCCAGCAGCTTGGCCGGGACTAGCTCCTACAATGAGCAGTTCTTC.